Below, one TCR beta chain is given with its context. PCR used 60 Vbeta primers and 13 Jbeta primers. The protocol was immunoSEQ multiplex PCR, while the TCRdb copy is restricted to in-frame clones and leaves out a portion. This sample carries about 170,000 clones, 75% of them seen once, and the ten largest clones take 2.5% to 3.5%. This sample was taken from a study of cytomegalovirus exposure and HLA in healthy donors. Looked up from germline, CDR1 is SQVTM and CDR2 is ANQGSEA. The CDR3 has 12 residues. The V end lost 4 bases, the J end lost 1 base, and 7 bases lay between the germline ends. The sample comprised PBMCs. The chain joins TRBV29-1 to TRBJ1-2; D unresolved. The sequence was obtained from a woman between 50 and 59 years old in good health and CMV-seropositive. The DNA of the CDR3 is TGCAGCGTTGTCGCACATAACTATGGCTACACCTTC. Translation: CSVVAHNYGYTF.